One sample yielded the 3 T cell receptor beta chains listed below, sequenced in a study of blood T cell repertoires in COVID-19 (TCRdb year 2020). To prepare the library, the immunoSEQ multiplex PCR assay was applied. Not all clones reach the TCRdb copy of this immuneACCESS table, which keeps in-frame sequences only. Checked studies attribute under half of the gap to unresolved V genes and leave the rest unexplained. The sample data list about 230,000 clones, and around four fifths of these were observed just once. The ten largest clones take up under 3% of the sample. Sequencing used peripheral blood. All receptors derive from a woman aged 65 to 85 with active or convalescent COVID-19.

The J gene is TRBJ1-2, the V gene TRBV7-9; D unresolved. CDR1 and CDR2 (germline): SEHNR, FQNEAQ (reference sequence). The V gene lost 8 bases and the J gene lost 2 bases, with 12 bases spanning the gap. The CDR3 is 13 amino acids. The CDR3 DNA sequence: TGTGCCAGCGGCAGCGGCTCAAACTATGGCTACACCTTC. The encoded protein is CASGSGSNYGYTF.

The CDR3 nucleotides read TGTGCCAGCAGCCCCGAGGGTCTGGGGTATGGCTACACCTTC. Translation gives CASSPEGLGYGYTF. The chain links TRBV7-2 to TRBJ1-2; D is unresolved. Trimming took off 5 bases at V and 5 bases at J, with 15 bases between the two ends. CDR1 is SGHTA, CDR2 FQGNSA, per germline. The CDR3 has 14 amino acids.

The chain is built from TRBV12-3 or TRBV12-4 and TRBJ2-1; 7 nucleotides align to TRBD1. CDR3 length equals 13 residues. J lost 7 bases, V lost 7 bases, and 7 bases had no gene match. The DNA of the CDR3 is TGTGCCAGCACCCCGACAGGGAGAAATGAGCAGTTCTTC. Protein product: CASTPTGRNEQFF.